This TCR beta chain was identified in a study of cytomegalovirus exposure and HLA in healthy donors (dated by TCRdb to about 2017). In terms of the full investigation: According to an earlier analysis of 550 to 750 of the donors, about 179 million T cells yielded 95 million to 140 million unique TCR beta sequences and 276 Gb of sequence data. Besides the first cohort of about 730 subjects, a separate validation cohort made up of roughly 120 different subjects was used. A later genetic analysis took genome-wide SNP genotypes for 398 of the 666 donors and used that subset as a discovery cohort. The study combined high-throughput TCR immunosequencing, statistical association of individual TCRs with disease status, and machine learning to predict cytomegalovirus infection status. The later analysis used no new phenotypic data to find candidate immune exposures, relying instead on TCR beta sequences and their occurrence across donors. In an earlier analysis of 500 to 650 of the donors, high-throughput TCR beta sequencing was used to judge whether each TCR beta V gene segment behaved as functional or pseudogenic. The genetic ancestry cluster associated with self-reported Caucasian donors included over 80% of the 398 genotyped donors. All discovery cohort repertoires had been generated on a single sequencing platform. A later analysis re-examined previously published TCR beta repertoires from roughly 720 donors and added high-resolution HLA genotyping to investigate patterns of TCR occurrence. The study profiled the T cell repertoires of some 610 subjects by immunosequencing and related them to cytomegalovirus serostatus. The number of typed donors differed by locus: about 629-630 for A, B, C, DRB1 and DQB1; 500 to 550 for DQA1; 600 to 610 for DPA1; and about 470 for DPB1. The study aimed to test whether cataloging public T cell receptors could reveal signatures of past pathogen exposure. Class I and class II HLA loci were covered by the typing at four-digit resolution. Across approximately 400 genotyped donors of the cohort, an average of roughly 250,000 unique TCR beta nucleotide sequences per donor were sequenced, and roughly 20% of those sequences were non-productive. Alongside the repertoire data, information on donor age, sex, ethnicity and CMV serostatus was compiled. Roughly five DR-DQ haplotypes were handled as single units for association and clustering, since linkage in the cohort was strong. An early release covering roughly 600 HLA-typed donors comprised 250 to 350 gigabases of sequencing data and around 80 million unique TCR sequences.

Measured from the cysteine to the phenylalanine, the CDR3 is 15 residues long. CDR3 DNA is the only sequence kept; it has 45 bases, read in frame from the first base. V loses 0 bases, J loses 6 bases, and the germline ends lie 15 bases apart. CDR1 and CDR2 (SGDLS, YYNGEE) derive from the germline V gene. What the study reported, not specific to this receptor: A further reported finding was that TCR beta sequences accurately predicted the HLA-A and HLA-B alleles for most subjects in the first cohort. Correlated functional status among segregating V segments might be attributable to linkage disequilibrium, but an unknown experimental factor could not be ruled out. The classifier was reported to diagnose cytomegalovirus status with high specificity and sensitivity in both the original and validation cohorts. Strong co-occurrence of HLA alleles, especially DR and DQ, made assigning TCR associations to individual alleles difficult. In this cohort, only TCR beta chains were sequenced, and detectable features were limited by the absence of alpha or paired-chain data. Most CMV-associated TCR beta chains appeared to be HLA-restricted in a later analysis, and the HLA associations seemed to be driven largely by CMV exposure. Compared with equally common non-associated chains, HLA-associated TCR beta chains in a later analysis were more clonally expanded and had lower generation probabilities. In a later analysis, the rate of TCR association differed among HLA loci, with DRB1 alleles having the most associated TCRs and HLA-C alleles having the fewest. According to a later genetic analysis, donors in an Asian-associated ancestry cluster had fewer N-insertions in productive TCRs than the approximately 700-donor mean. The 87-base-pair reads could not distinguish some IMGT-functional V segments, including TRBV6-2 and TRBV6-3, so those segments were excluded. The earlier analysis of 587 of the donors excluded 15 to 20 rarely observed V segments, including chromosome 9 orphons, because counts were too low. Roughly uniform sequencing depth across donors was assumed in presence/absence analyses, although this assumption may not hold. A cluster of highly shared sequence variants was judged likely to represent a technical artifact of the sequencing pipeline. For the cohort, immune exposure information was limited to CMV serostatus. HLA typing was unavailable for some donors at each locus, so association tests used only the typed subset. A total of about 150 TCR beta chains were listed by the study as associated with cytomegalovirus. It was suggested by the authors that the approach could potentially be generalized to other disease states and immunological phenotypes. V-gene and J-gene trimming of TCR beta chains was associated with a missense DCLRE1C variant in a later genetic analysis, and the association was replicated in an independent cohort. A later analysis reported that several top co-occurrence clusters appeared linked to parvovirus B19, influenza, CMV and Epstein-Barr virus. In an earlier analysis of about 600 of the donors, most TCR beta V segments appeared in productive rearrangements about 90% or about 30% of the time, broadly matching IMGT annotations. In vitro tests confirmed that three of the cytomegalovirus-associated TCR beta chains recognize cytomegalovirus antigens. Specific HLA alleles were associated with 16,951 TCR beta sequences at a false discovery rate of 0.05 in a later analysis. Across donors, most TCR sequences were observed very rarely, whereas some public TCRs were present in many individuals.

Libraries were constructed by the immunoSEQ multiplex PCR assay. For the multiplex PCR, a mixture combining 60 forward primers for TCR Vbeta segments and 13 reverse primers for TCR Jbeta segments was used. The CDR3 region of rearranged TCR beta genes was amplified from genomic DNA by a multiplex PCR assay. The amplified TCR beta libraries were sequenced on the Illumina HiSeq System as 87-base-pair reads. Turning to the authors' computational methods: A later analysis counted approximately 84 million unique TCR beta chains across the 700 or so repertoires, and 9 million to 14 million of these chains were shared by at least two donors. Raw reads were error-corrected and collapsed into unique sequences with a nearest-neighbor algorithm that merged closely related sequences to remove PCR and sequencing errors. CDR3 sequences were aligned to IMGT reference sequences to assign V, D and J gene segments. For a sequence to be retained, a match of at least six nucleotides was required to both a V gene segment and a J gene segment. A rearrangement was called productive if the CDR3 had no stop codons and remained in frame with V and J, and every other rearrangement was called non-productive. CDR3 was defined according to IMGT convention as the region running from the second conserved V-encoded cysteine to the conserved J-encoded phenylalanine. The earlier analysis of some 600 of the donors excluded sequences that lacked an unambiguous match to a single V gene segment. An earlier analysis of about 590 of the donors classified V segments as functional when productive rearrangements were above 56.7% and as segregating when the standard deviation between donors was above 5%. To diagnose cytomegalovirus status from the catalog of TCR beta chain sequences, a statistical classification framework was built. In a later analysis, V and J genes were assigned by comparing TCR nucleotide sequences against IMGT/GENE-DB human TR gene sequences. The TCRdist pipeline was used in a later analysis to assign CDR3 sequences and most-parsimonious VDJ recombination scenarios. In a later analysis, each TCR beta chain was defined by its CDR3 amino acid sequence together with its V-gene family, and reads without a unique V-gene family were excluded. In a later analysis, a few hundred highly shared, low-generation-probability nucleotide sequences were removed to address suspected cross-contamination and a sequencing artifact. In a later analysis, a clonal expansion index for each public chain was calculated from normalized within-repertoire ranks of inferred template counts. A later analysis computed generation probabilities with a VDJ recombination model fitted to out-of-frame rearrangements, and checked the results against IGoR. Hypergeometric tests were used in a later analysis to score TCR-TCR, TCR-HLA and TCR-CMV co-occurrence, with a repertoire-size bias correction applied to the TCR pairs. False discovery rates were estimated in a later analysis by permuting HLA or CMV assignments 20 times. A later analysis grouped co-occurring TCRs with DBSCAN, adding TCRdist sequence similarity when clustering within HLA-allele-positive subsets. Repertoires with fewer than 30,000 or more than 120,000 public chains were left out of co-occurrence clustering, as were about 5 repertoires with anomalous nucleotide sharing. TCRdb took this table from immuneACCESS and kept in-frame rearrangements with V and J called. Such tables lack part of the clones; where checked against another copy, unresolved V genes explain under half of the gap, and the rest is unexplained. For V, J and clone size, that table is used; D and trimming come from the DNA. In this sample the table shows 110,000 to 150,000 clones, around 10% of which occur a single time. The ten top clones hold less than 2% of the sample.

In total, roughly 670 healthy bone marrow donors made up the cohort. At the time of sampling, all cohort members were nominally healthy, though unrecorded immune exposures were likely present. The donor was CMV seronegative and belonged to the group of under 400 seronegative cohort members. Every donor gave a peripheral blood sample, and the peripheral blood mononuclear cells from that sample were used for TCR beta sequencing. The Qiagen DNeasy Blood Extraction Kit was used to extract genomic DNA from the blood cell samples. As for this clone: The antigen this receptor binds is unknown. The input lacks base qualities; no much larger clone sits a single base away.

This clonotype originated in a male donor in good health and CMV-seronegative. The V and J genes are TRBV9 and TRBJ2-5, with a tentative D gene TRBD1 over 6 matching bases. The sample comprised PBMCs. The sequenced DNA: TGTGCCAGCAGCGTAGTATCCAGGGGCACAAAGACCCAGTACTTC. It translates to CASSVVSRGTKTQYF.